The source of this T cell receptor (beta chain) is a study of T cells in Graves' hyperthyroidism and ophthalmopathy. What was amplified from RNA transcripts were TCR beta CDR3 regions. The HTBI primer set drove a first-round RT-PCR of the TCR CDR3. From the multiplex PCR reads, TCRdb called clonotypes with MiXCR, one entry per CDR3 protein. The data hold roughly 500,000 distinct CDR3 sequences, with approximately 25% observed a single time. CDR3 length equals 14 residues. The V and J ends lost 2 bases and 3 bases, in that order; junction bases with no gene match: 4. This clonotype showed up just a few times. This sample holds PBMCs from approximately 9 ml fresh peripheral blood.

This chain joins TRBV12-3 or TRBV12-4 and TRBJ2-7; 7 bases align to TRBD1. The clonotype originates from a woman aged 25 to 39 with Graves' ophthalmopathy. The sequencing input was blood. The CDR3 sequence is CASSLTGQYYEQYF. The DNA for the CDR3 is TGTGCCAGCAGTTTAACGGGACAGTACTACGAGCAGTACTTC.